The rows below give T cell receptor beta chains drawn from one sample of a study of naive and memory T cell subsets. TCRdb passed the UMI-ligation and nested PCR reads through MiXCR, listing each CDR3 protein once. Counted here are some 31,000 distinct CDR3 sequences, roughly 18% occurring once; the ten biggest clones make up about 3.6%. The material sequenced was effector memory CD4+ T cells from blood. These receptors were collected from a human donor in good health. Both conserved end residues are part of each CDR3. The D gene is left open where the match is weak. Some rows have no size entry. The others give once, few or many, or a class for an expanded clone.

j_call d_call clone_size v_call cdr3_nt cdr3_aa
TRBJ2-7 TRBD1 few TRBV20-1 TGCAGTGCTAGAGACCAGGGACAGGCGACCTACGAGCAGTACTTC CSARDQGQATYEQYF
TRBJ1-1 TRBD1 . TRBV28 TGTGCCAGCAGCTCCGACAGGGTTGGCACTGAAGCTTTCTTT CASSSDRVGTEAFF
TRBJ1-4 . . TRBV9 TGTGCCAGCGGGGGTAGGGGTCTTAATGAAAAACTGTTTTTT CASGGRGLNEKLFF
TRBJ2-7 . few TRBV20-1 TGCAGTGCCCCCTTGGCTGGGAGCTACGAGCAGTACTTC CSAPLAGSYEQYF
TRBJ2-7 . . TRBV3-1 TGTGCCAGCAGCCAAGGGACGAGGGAGCAGTACTTC CASSQGTREQYF
TRBJ2-1 . . TRBV7-2 TGTGCCAGCAGCTCTTCTAGGGTCTACAATGAGCAGTTCTTC CASSSSRVYNEQFF
TRBJ2-3 . many TRBV9 TGTGCCAGCAGCGTACGGCCAGGCACAGATACGCAGTATTTT CASSVRPGTDTQYF
TRBJ2-3 . many TRBV12-3/TRBV12-4 TGTGCCAGCAGTTTCGGGACTCATTTTACTAGCACAGATACGCAGTATTTT CASSFGTHFTSTDTQYF
TRBJ2-1 . . TRBV7-8 TGTGCCAGCAGCCTACTTGCAGTTCCCGTGGGGTCGAGCTCCTACAATGAGCAGTTCTTC CASSLLAVPVGSSSYNEQFF
TRBJ2-1 . . TRBV28 TGTGCCAGCCAAACCTTAAGCAGCGGCAATGAGCAGTTCTTC CASQTLSSGNEQFF
TRBJ1-5 TRBD1 few TRBV13 TGTGCCAGCAGCCTGGGACAGGGGAGGTATCAGCCCCAGCATTTT CASSLGQGRYQPQHF
TRBJ1-1 . . TRBV30 TGTGCCTGGAGTGAGGAGGGGAGGAGGACTGAAGCTTTCTTT CAWSEEGRRTEAFF
TRBJ2-1 . . TRBV20-1 TGCAGTTACCTGCGAGGTGGCGGCGAGCAGTTCTTC CSYLRGGGEQFF
TRBJ2-1 . medium-sized TRBV7-2 TGTGCCAGCAGCTTTTCAGTGGGTGAGCAGTTCTTC CASSFSVGEQFF
TRBJ1-1 . many TRBV9 TGTGCCAGCAGCGTAGACGGGATGTCTGAAGCTTTCTTT CASSVDGMSEAFF
TRBJ2-4 TRBD2 . TRBV7-9 TGTGCCAGCAGCCTCCGGACTAGCGGGATCAGGATTCAGTACTTC CASSLRTSGIRIQYF
TRBJ1-5 . . TRBV12-2 TGTACAAGTCGCTCACGAAAACAATACCGGGACAGCGATAATCAGCCCCAGCATTTT CTSRSRKQYRDSDNQPQHF
TRBJ1-5 . many TRBV6-5 TGTGCCAGTCATTCAGCGGGCAATCAGCCCCAGCATTTT CASHSAGNQPQHF
TRBJ2-3 TRBD2 . TRBV3-1 TGTGCCAGCAGCCAACCTGGGGCTAGCGGGAGGGCGGGCAGTACGCAGTATTTT CASSQPGASGRAGSTQYF
TRBJ1-1 TRBD1 few TRBV28 TGTGCCAGCAGACATCCCGAGTGGGGACAGGCGGGATTGAACACTGAAGCTTTCTTT CASRHPEWGQAGLNTEAFF
TRBJ2-1 TRBD2 many TRBV9 TGTGCCAGCAGCGTAGAGGGGGGACTAGCGGCCTACAATGAGCAGTTCTTC CASSVEGGLAAYNEQFF
TRBJ2-7 TRBD1 . TRBV19 TGTGCCAGTAGTACGGGGACAGGGGGCTACGAGCAGTACTTC CASSTGTGGYEQYF
TRBJ2-3 TRBD2 few TRBV5-1 TGCGCCAGCAACCGAGTGGCGGGAGCCCCAGATACGCAGTATTTT CASNRVAGAPDTQYF
TRBJ2-3 TRBD2 few TRBV20-1 TGCAGTGCTAGAGCCGGGACTAGAAAGTATTTT CSARAGTRKYF
TRBJ1-5 . . TRBV6-1 TGTGCCAGCAGTGAAGTATGGCAGGGCAAAGAGCCCCAGCATTTT CASSEVWQGKEPQHF
TRBJ2-5 TRBD2 . TRBV20-1 TGCAGTGCCCCCCCAGCGGGAGGCCTCCTGGGGGAGACCCAGTACTTC CSAPPAGGLLGETQYF
TRBJ2-1 . few TRBV12-3/TRBV12-4 TGTGCCAGCAGTTTAAGGGGGGGAGGGGTATACAATGAGCAGTTCTTC CASSLRGGGVYNEQFF
TRBJ1-2 . many TRBV18 TGTGCCAGCTCACCGATAGGAGCCCATGGCTACACCTTC CASSPIGAHGYTF
TRBJ2-3 . . TRBV15 TGTGCCACCAAGCGTTTCACGGGTCCCAGCACAGATACGCAGTATTTT CATKRFTGPSTDTQYF
TRBJ1-1 . . TRBV14 TGTGCCAGCAGCCAAGTACGGGGAAGGGAAACTGAAGCTTTCTTT CASSQVRGRETEAFF
TRBJ1-5 TRBD1 medium-sized TRBV28 TGTGCCAGCAGCCGCATGACAGGGCCTGGCGGGCAGCCCCAGCATTTT CASSRMTGPGGQPQHF
TRBJ2-1 . few TRBV6-6 TGTGCCAGCAGTTCCCCGGGATGGGGCGACAATGAGCAGTTCTTC CASSSPGWGDNEQFF
TRBJ1-2 TRBD1 many TRBV20-1 TGCAGTGCTAGCGGGCTTCGACAGGGAGGCTATGGCTACACCTTC CSASGLRQGGYGYTF
TRBJ1-2 . many TRBV29-1 TGCAGCGCCGGGAAGGGGATTAACTATGGCTACACCTTC CSAGKGINYGYTF
TRBJ1-2 . . TRBV24-1 TGTGCCACCAGTGCTGCGGCGGGGACTAACTATGGCTACACCTTC CATSAAAGTNYGYTF
TRBJ2-7 . . TRBV20-1 TGCAGTGCTAGAGTTAGTGGGATGGGGTTCTACGAGCAGTACTTC CSARVSGMGFYEQYF
TRBJ2-2 TRBD1 . TRBV2 TGTGCCAGCAGCTTACGGACAGGACGGGGGGAGCTGTTTTTT CASSLRTGRGELFF